This T cell receptor (beta chain) derives from a study of OX40 agonist ivuxolimab in advanced cancers. Worth noting for this clone: Antigen: not known.

Study-wide findings and caveats: At 0.1-3.0 mg/kg, partial responders had clonal expansion among the lowest observed.

This CDR3 contains 16 residues. In germline, CDR1 is GTSNPN, CDR2 SVGIG (reference sequence). Trimming took off 2 bases at V and 2 bases at J, with 18 bases between the two ends. TCRdb keeps only in-frame clones here, not all; method: immunoSEQ multiplex PCR. This table has around 100,000 clones, 90% appearing once. The sample consisted of CD4+ or CD8+ T cells sorted from blood, taken in a trial of the OX40 agonist ivuxolimab. The TCR comes from an adult with an advanced solid tumor such as melanoma, head and neck, liver or kidney cancer. This rearrangement joins TRBV30 to TRBJ1-1; D gene uncertain. CDR3 amino acids: CAWSPPFIRRNTEAFF. DNA for the CDR3: TGTGCCTGGAGTCCCCCTTTTATAAGGAGAAACACTGAAGCTTTCTTT.